This TCR beta chain is from a study of PD-1 blockade in classical Hodgkin lymphoma. Study findings and constraints: Healthy donors were reported to have higher baseline TCR diversity than newly diagnosed patients.

Time point described: cycle 4 day 1 (C4D1), after around six weeks of nivolumab. Relapse after autologous stem cell transplantation occurred in every patient, and brentuximab vedotin exposure varied. The CDR3 runs 12 residues. The germline V gene has CDR1 SGHTA and CDR2 FQGNSA. Details on this clone: Antigen unknown. The junction departs from germline at one end; a sequencing error may be responsible.

Sequencing was performed with immunoSEQ multiplex PCR; in TCRdb, only in-frame clones are kept and a portion is missing. The sample comprises about 50,000 clones, around 74% of which are singletons, and around 12% rests with the top ten. This sequence joins TRBV7-2 and TRBJ2-7; perhaps TRBD2 as D (5 bases). The TCR sequence derives from a human donor with classical Hodgkin lymphoma. The input for sequencing was peripheral blood mononuclear cells (PBMCs), taken before the fourth cycle of nivolumab. In DNA, the CDR3 is TGTGCCAGCAGCTCCCTCGGACTTGTCAAGAGCTTC. Translating gives CASSSLGLVKSF.